This T cell receptor beta chain came from a study of blood T cell repertoires in COVID-19. TCRdb's table, derived via immunoSEQ multiplex PCR, lists solely in-frame clones and lacks some. The table has under 150,000 clones, roughly 90% seen once. Germline CDR1 LGHDT, CDR2 YNNKEL (reference sequence). This CDR3 is 14 amino acids long. Trimming stripped 3 bases from V and 0 bases from J, with 9 bases between. Sequencing used peripheral blood. The chain links TRBV3-1 (or the pseudogene TRBV3-2) to TRBJ2-7; D is ambiguous. This receptor was identified in a man aged 50-59 years with acute or convalescent COVID-19. CDR3 amino acids: CASSHGLHSYEQYF. The CDR3 DNA sequence: TGTGCCAGCAGCCATGGGCTCCACTCCTACGAGCAGTACTTC.